A single T cell receptor beta chain is shown here with its context. What antigen it recognizes has not been identified. The input lacks base qualities; no much larger clone sits a single base away. The record originates from a study of CD4 T cells in relation to SARS-CoV-2 and coronaviruses (dated by TCRdb to the early 2020s). About the study as a whole: In the ViraFEST assay, PBMCs were cultured with antigen for roughly 11 days, after which TCR beta CDR3s were sequenced to identify antigen-specific clonal expansions. An HIV-1 Nef peptide pool or a no-peptide culture served as the negative reference condition. Shared crossreactive spike epitopes were mapped to their HLA restriction using patient-derived lymphoblastoid cell lines. The study assessed, at the TCR clonotype level, memory CD4+ T cell crossreactivity between SARS-CoV-2 and common cold coronavirus spike proteins. The Adaptive Biotechnologies TCR-sequencing kit was used to sequence samples from a few pre-COVID donors and the naive versus memory experiments, while other data came from Illumina-based sequencing. A different TCR-beta assay, based on Illumina, was used to sequence expansion assays from other donors in the study.

Library method: the immunoSEQ multiplex PCR assay. The published analysis was carried out like this. During preprocessing, nonproductive sequences were removed, along with CDR3s that did not begin with C, did not end with F or W, or were shorter than 7 amino acids. Antigen-specific clonotypes were called with the MANAFEST web app, based on expansion relative to reference and other culture wells. A clone counted as positive if significantly expanded in 2 of 3 replicate wells versus the reference culture at FDR below 0.05. Positive clones also required significant expansion versus all other tandem wells and an odds ratio above 5. Pairwise Levenshtein distance, computed with the stringdist R package after three terminal residues were trimmed from each end, was used as the measure of CDR3 homology. TCRdb carries this immuneACCESS record with in-frame sequences only. Its versions omit some clonotypes, under half of them owing to an unresolved V gene in the studies checked, with the rest unexplained. V and J calls and clone size are given by that table; D and trimming were obtained from the DNA. The sample table lists under 20,000 clones, roughly four fifths of them with a count of one. The ten top clones hold 20% to 25% of the sample.

CD4+ T cells from unexposed donors were collected before the COVID-19 pandemic (2011-2018). The EasySep CD4+ T cell isolation kit was used to isolate CD4+ T cells once the cultures had run for ten to eleven days. Unexposed donor CD4+ T cells were tested for reactivity to SARS-CoV-2 S and N and four common cold coronavirus spike pools, as cell number allowed. PBMCs were cultured at two million per well in IMDM supplemented with around 5% human AB serum and 9 to 10 IU/ml IL-2. Half of the culture medium was replaced with fresh IL-2-containing medium on days 3 and 7. Triplicate replicate wells were generally used for each peptide culture condition. The leukapheresis product used for the unexposed donors was purchased from a commercial source. PBMCs were isolated from leukapheresis product or whole blood by Ficoll-Paque PLUS gradient centrifugation. PBMCs were either cryopreserved at -140°C or used fresh in the expansion assay. The QIAamp Micro DNA Kit was used to extract genomic DNA from the CD4+ T cells.

General conclusions and limits of the study: Since the crossreactivity analysis centred on spike protein, crossreactivity against other viral proteins was not assessed. Crossreactive clones showed significantly weaker SARS-CoV-2-driven expansion than monoreactive clones, consistent with antigenic imprinting. Pre-pandemic and post-infection samples were not both contributed by any donor, so tracing of the source of pre-existing responses was limited. Small numbers of patients and of tested TCRs limited the study. Memory CD4+ clonotypes crossrecognizing SARS-CoV-2 and at least one common cold coronavirus spike were found in roughly three fifths of donors.

CDR1 MDHEN and CDR2 SYDVKM were looked up in the germline V gene. Including cysteine and phenylalanine, the CDR3 has 14 amino acids. Only the CDR3 part of the read is kept: 42 bases, read in frame from the first base. V is clipped by 0 bases and J by 4 bases, and the sequence between their germline boundaries is 6 bases long. This TCR was sampled from a human donor in good health. The source material was CD4+ T cells from PBMCs, cultured in vitro. The rearrangement combines TRBV28 with TRBJ2-2, with TRBD1 tentatively as D gene (5 bases match). The nucleotide sequence reads as follows: TGTGCCAGCAGTTTATGGGACACCACCGGGGAGCTGTTTTTT. Translated, this gives CASSLWDTTGELFF.